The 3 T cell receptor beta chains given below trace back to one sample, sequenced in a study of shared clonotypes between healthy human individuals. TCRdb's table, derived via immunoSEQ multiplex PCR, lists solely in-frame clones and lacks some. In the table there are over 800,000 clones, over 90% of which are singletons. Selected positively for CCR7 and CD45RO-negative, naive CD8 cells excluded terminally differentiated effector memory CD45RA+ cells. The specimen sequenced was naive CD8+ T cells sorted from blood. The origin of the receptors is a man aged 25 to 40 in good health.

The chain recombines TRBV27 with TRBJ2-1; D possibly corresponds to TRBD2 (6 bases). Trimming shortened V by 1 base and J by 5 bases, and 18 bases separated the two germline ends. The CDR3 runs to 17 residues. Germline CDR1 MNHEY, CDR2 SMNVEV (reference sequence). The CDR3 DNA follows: TGTGCCAGCAGTTTATTGGTCGGAGGGCCTCGGCACAATGAGCAGTTCTTC. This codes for CASSLLVGGPRHNEQFF.

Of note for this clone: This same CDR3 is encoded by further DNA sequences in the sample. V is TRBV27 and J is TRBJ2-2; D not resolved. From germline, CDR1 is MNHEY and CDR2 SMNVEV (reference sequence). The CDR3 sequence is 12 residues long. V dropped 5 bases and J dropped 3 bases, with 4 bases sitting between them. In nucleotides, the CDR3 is TGTGCCAGCAGTCTTTACACCGGGGAGCTGTTTTTT. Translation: CASSLYTGELFF.

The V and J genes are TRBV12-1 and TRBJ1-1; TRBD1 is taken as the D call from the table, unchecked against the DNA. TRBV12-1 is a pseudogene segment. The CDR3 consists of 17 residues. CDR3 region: CASSFKGGRVVNTEAFF. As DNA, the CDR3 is TGTGCCAGCAGCTTTAAAGGGGGTCGTGTAGTGAACACTGAAGCTTTCTTT.